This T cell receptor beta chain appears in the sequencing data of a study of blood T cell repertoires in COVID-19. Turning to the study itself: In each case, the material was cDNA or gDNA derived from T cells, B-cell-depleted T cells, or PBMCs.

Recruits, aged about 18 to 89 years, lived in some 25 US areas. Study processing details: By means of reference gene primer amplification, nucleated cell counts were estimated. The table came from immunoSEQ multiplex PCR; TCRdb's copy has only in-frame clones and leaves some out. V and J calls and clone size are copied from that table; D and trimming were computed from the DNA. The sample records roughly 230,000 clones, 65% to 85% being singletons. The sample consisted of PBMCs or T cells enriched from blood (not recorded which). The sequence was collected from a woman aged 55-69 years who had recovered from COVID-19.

The CDR3 bases are TGTGCCAGCAGCTTAGTTGGGACTAGCGGGGGCACCGGGGAGCTGTTTTTT. Translation: CASSLVGTSGGTGELFF. This chain connects TRBV7-2 to TRBJ2-2; 14 positions agree with TRBD2. CDR3 size: 17 residues. V dropped 1 base and J dropped 4; count of bases not matched to a gene: 2. The germline V gene encodes CDR1 SGHTA and CDR2 FQGNSA.